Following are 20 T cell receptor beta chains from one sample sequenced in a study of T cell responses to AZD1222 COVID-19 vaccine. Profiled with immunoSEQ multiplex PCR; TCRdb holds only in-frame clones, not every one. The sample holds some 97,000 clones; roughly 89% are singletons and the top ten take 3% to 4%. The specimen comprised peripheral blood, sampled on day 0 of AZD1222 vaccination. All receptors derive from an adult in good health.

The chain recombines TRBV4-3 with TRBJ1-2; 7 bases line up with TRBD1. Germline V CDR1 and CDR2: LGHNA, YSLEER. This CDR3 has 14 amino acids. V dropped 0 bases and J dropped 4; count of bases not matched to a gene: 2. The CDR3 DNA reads TGCGCCAGCAGCCAAGACCGGGACAGCTATGGCTACACCTTC. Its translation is CASSQDRDSYGYTF.

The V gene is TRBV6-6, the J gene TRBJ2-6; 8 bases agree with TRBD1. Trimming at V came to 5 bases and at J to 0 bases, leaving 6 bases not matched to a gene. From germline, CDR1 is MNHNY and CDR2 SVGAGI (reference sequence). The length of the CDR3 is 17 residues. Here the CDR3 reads CASSRDRRGSGANVLTF. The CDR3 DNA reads TGTGCCAGCAGTCGGGACAGGAGGGGCTCTGGGGCCAACGTCCTGACTTTC.

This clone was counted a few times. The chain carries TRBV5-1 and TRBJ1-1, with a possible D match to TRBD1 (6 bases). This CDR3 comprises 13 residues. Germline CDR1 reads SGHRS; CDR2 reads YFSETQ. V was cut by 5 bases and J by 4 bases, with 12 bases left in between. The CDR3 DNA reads TGCGCCAGCAGGCCAGCACAGGGCACTGAAGCTTTCTTT. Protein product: CASRPAQGTEAFF. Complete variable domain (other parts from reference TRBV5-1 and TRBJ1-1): KAGVTQTPRYLIKTRGQQVTLSCSPISGHRSVSWYQQTPGQGLQFLFEYFSETQRNKGNFPGRFSGRQFSNSRSEMNVSTLELGDSALYLCASRPAQGTEAFFGQGTRLTVV.

In DNA, the CDR3 is TGCGCCAGCATACCGGGGACGGCGACAGATACGCAGTATTTT. This sequence encodes CASIPGTATDTQYF. The V gene is TRBV5-1, the J gene TRBJ2-3, with D possibly being TRBD1 or TRBD2 (5 bases each). Trimming pared 6 bases from V and 3 bases from J, leaving 14 bases between. Germline CDR1 and CDR2: SGHRS and YFSETQ. The CDR3 covers 14 residues.

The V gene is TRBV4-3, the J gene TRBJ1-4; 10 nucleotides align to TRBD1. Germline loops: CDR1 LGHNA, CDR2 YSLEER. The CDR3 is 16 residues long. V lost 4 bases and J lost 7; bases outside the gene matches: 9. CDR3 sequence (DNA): TGCGCCAGCAGCCTGACAGGGGGCGAGACTGGTGAAAAACTGTTTTTT. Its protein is CASSLTGGETGEKLFF.

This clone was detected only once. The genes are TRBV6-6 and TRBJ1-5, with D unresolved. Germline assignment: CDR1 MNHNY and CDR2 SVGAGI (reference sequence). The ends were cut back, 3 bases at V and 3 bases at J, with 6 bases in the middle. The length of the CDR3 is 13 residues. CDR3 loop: CASSYGANQPQHF. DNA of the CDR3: TGTGCCAGCAGTTATGGAGCCAATCAGCCCCAGCATTTT.

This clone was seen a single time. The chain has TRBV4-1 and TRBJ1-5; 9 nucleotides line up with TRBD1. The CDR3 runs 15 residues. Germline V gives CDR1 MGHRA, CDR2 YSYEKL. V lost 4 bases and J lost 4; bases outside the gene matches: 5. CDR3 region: CASSLSGTGNQPQHF. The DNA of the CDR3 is TGCGCCAGCAGCCTAAGCGGGACAGGGAATCAGCCCCAGCATTTT.

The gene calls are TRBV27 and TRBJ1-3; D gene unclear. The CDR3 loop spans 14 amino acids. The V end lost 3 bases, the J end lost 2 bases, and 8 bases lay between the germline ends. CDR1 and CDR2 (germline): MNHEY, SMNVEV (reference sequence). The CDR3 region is CASSFMVAGNTIYF. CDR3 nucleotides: TGTGCCAGCAGTTTTATGGTGGCTGGAAACACCATATATTTT.

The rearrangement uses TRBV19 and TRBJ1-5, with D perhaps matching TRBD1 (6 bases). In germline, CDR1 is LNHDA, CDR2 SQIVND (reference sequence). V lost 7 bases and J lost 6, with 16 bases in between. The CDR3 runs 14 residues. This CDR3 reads CASTSGGGPQPQHF. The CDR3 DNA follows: TGTGCCAGTACCTCGGGAGGGGGACCTCAGCCCCAGCATTTT. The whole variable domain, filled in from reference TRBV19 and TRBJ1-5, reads DGGITQSPKYLFRKEGQNVTLSCEQNLNHDAMYWYRQDPGQGLRLIYYSQIVNDFQKGDIAEGYSVSREKKESFPLTVTSAQKNPTAFYLCASTSGGGPQPQHFGDGTRLSIL.

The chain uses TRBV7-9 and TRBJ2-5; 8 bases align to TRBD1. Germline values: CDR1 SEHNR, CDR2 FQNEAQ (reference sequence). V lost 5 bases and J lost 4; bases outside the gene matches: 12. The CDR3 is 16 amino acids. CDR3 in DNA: TGTGCCAGCAGCCAACCCAGGGGGCGTCCGGGAGAGACCCAGTACTTC. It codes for CASSQPRGRPGETQYF. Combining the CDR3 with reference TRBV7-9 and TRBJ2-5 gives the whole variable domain DTGVSQNPRHKITKRGQNVTFRCDPISEHNRLYWYRQTLGQGPEFLTYFQNEAQLEKSRLLSDRFSAERPKGSFSTLEIQRTEQGDSAMYLCASSQPRGRPGETQYFGPGTRLLVL.

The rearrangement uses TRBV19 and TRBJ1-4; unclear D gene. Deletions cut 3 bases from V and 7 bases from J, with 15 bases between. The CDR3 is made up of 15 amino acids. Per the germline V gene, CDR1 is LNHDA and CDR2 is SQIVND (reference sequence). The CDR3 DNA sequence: TGTGCCAGTAGTATCGCAAGGGCGGCTGGTGAAAAACTGTTTTTT. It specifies CASSIARAAGEKLFF.

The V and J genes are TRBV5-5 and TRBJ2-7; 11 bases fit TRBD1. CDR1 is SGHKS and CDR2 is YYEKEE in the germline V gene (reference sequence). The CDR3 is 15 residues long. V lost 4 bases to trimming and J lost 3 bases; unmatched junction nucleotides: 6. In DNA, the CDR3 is TGTGCCAGCAGCCTAACGGGACAGGGGGTCTACGAGCAGTACTTC. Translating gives CASSLTGQGVYEQYF.

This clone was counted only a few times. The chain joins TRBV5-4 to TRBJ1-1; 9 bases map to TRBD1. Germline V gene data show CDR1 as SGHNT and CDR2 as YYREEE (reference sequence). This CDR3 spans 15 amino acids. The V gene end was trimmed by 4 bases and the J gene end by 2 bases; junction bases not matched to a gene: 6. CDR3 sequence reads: CASSPRTGANTEAFF. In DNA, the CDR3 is TGTGCCAGCAGCCCCCGGACAGGGGCAAACACTGAAGCTTTCTTT. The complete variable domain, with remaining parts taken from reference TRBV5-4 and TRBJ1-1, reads ETGVTQSPTHLIKTRGQQVTLRCSSQSGHNTVSWYQQALGQGPQFIFQYYREEENGRGNFPPRFSGLQFPNYSSELNVNALELDDSALYLCASSPRTGANTEAFFGQGTRLTVV.

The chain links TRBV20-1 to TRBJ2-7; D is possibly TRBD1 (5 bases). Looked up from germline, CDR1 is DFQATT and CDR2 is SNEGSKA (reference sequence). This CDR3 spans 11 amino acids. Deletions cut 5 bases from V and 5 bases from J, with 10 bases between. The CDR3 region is CSAGPGNEQYF. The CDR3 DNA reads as TGCAGTGCTGGGCCAGGGAACGAGCAGTACTTC.

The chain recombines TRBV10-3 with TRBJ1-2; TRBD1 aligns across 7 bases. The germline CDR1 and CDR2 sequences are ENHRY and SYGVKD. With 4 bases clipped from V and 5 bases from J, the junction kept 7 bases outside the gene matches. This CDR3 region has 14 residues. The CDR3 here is CAISGTGGGYGYTF. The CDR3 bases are TGTGCCATCAGTGGGACAGGAGGGGGGTATGGCTACACCTTC.

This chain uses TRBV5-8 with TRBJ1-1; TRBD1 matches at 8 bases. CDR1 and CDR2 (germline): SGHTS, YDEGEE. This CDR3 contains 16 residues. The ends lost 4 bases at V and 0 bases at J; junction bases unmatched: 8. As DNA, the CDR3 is TGTGCCAGCAGCCGGGGACAGGCGATTATGAACACTGAAGCTTTCTTT. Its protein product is CASSRGQAIMNTEAFF.

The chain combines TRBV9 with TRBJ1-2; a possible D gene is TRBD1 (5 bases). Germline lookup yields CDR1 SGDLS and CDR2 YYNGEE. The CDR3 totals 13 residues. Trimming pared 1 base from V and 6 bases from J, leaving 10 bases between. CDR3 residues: CASSVLGTHGYTF. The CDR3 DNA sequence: TGTGCCAGCAGCGTATTGGGGACGCATGGCTACACCTTC. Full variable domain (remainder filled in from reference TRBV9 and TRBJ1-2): DSGVTQTPKHLITATGQRVTLRCSPRSGDLSVYWYQQSLDQGLQFLIQYYNGEERAKGNILERFSAQQFPDLHSELNLSSLELGDSALYFCASSVLGTHGYTFGSGTRLTVV.

The CDR3 DNA reads as TGTGCCATCGCCCGGCCGGGCGGATTTGAAAAACTGTTTTTT. This encodes CAIARPGGFEKLFF. The chain couples TRBV7-9 to TRBJ1-4; D is uncertain. CDR1 and CDR2 (germline): SEHNR, FQNEAQ (reference sequence). The CDR3 runs 14 residues. Trimming removed 10 bases at V and 7 bases at J, with 19 bases between.

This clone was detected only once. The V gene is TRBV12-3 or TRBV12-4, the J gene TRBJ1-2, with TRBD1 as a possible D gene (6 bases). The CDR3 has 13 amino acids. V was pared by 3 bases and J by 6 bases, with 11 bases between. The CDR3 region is CASSFSGAHGYTF. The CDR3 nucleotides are TGTGCCAGCAGTTTCTCAGGGGCCCATGGCTACACCTTC.

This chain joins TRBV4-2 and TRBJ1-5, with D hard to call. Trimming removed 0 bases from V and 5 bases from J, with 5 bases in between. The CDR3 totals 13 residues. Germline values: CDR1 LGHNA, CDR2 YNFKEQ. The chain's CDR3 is CASSQDLHQPQHF. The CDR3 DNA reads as TGTGCCAGCAGCCAAGATCTGCATCAGCCCCAGCATTTT.